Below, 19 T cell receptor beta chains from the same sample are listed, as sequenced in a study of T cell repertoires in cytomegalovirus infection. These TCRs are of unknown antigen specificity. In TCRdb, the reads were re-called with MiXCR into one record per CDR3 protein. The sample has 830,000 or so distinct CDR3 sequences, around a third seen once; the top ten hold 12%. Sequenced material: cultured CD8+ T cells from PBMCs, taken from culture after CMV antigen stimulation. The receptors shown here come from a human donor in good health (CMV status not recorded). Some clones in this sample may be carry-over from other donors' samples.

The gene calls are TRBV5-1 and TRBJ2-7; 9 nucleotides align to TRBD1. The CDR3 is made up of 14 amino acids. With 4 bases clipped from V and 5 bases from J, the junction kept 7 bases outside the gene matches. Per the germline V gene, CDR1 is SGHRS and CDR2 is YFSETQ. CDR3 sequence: CASSPPGQGHEQYF. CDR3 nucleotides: TGCGCCAGCAGCCCCCCGGGACAGGGTCACGAGCAGTACTTC.

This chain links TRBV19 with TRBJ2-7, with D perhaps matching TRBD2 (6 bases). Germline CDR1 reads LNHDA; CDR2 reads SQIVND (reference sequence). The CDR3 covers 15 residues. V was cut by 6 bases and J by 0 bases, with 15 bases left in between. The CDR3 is CASRWTMRSSYEQYF. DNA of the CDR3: TGTGCCAGTAGATGGACTATGAGGAGCTCCTACGAGCAGTACTTC.

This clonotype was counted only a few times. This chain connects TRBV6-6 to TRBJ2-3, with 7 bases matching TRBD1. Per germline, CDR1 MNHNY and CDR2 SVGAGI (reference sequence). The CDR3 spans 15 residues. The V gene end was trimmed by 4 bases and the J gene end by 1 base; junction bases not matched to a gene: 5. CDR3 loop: CASSSQRGRTDTQYF. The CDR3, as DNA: TGTGCCAGCAGTTCCCAAAGGGGGCGCACAGATACGCAGTATTTT.

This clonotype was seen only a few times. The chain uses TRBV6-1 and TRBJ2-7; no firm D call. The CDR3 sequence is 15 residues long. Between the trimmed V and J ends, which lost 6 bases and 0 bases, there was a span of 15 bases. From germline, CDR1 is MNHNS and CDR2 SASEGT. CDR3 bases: TGTGCCAGCAGGGATACCCCGGGCGACTCCTACGAGCAGTACGTC. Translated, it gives CASRDTPGDSYEQYV.

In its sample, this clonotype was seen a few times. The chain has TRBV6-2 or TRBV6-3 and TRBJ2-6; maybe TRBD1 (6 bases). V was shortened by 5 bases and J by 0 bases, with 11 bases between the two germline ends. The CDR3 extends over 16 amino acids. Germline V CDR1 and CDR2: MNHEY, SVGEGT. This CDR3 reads CASSPDRPSGANVLTF. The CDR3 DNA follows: TGTGCCAGCAGTCCAGACAGGCCCTCTGGGGCCAACGTCCTGACTTTC.

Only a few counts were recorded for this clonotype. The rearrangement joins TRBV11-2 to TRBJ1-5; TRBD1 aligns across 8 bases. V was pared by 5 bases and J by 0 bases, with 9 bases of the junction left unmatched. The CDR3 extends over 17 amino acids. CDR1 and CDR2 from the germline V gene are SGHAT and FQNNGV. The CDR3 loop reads CASSITWTGNSNQPQHF. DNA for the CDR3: TGTGCCAGCAGCATTACCTGGACAGGGAATAGCAATCAGCCCCAGCATTTT.

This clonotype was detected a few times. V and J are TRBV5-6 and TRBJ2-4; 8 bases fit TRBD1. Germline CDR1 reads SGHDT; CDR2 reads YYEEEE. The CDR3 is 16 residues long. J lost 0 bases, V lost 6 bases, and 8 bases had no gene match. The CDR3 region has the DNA TGTGCCAGCAAGATCGACAGGGGACTAGCCAAAAACATTCAGTACTTC. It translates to CASKIDRGLAKNIQYF.

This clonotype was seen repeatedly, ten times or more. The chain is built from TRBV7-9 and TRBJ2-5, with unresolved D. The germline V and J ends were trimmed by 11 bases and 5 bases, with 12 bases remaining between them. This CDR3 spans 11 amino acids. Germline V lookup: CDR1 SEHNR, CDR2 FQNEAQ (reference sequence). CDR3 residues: CAQSYGETQYF. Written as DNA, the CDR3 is TGTGCCCAATCGTACGGGGAGACCCAGTACTTC. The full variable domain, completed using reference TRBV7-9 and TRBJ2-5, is DTGVSQNPRHKITKRGQNVTFRCDPISEHNRLYWYRQTLGQGPEFLTYFQNEAQLEKSRLLSDRFSAERPKGSFSTLEIQRTEQGDSAMYLCAQSYGETQYFGPGTRLLVL.

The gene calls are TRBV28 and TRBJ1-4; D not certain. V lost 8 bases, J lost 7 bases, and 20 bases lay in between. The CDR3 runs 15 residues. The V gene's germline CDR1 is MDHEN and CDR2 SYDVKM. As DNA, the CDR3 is TGTGCCAGCGTATCTCTGACGGCTCCGGGTGAAAAACTGTTTTTT. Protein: CASVSLTAPGEKLFF.

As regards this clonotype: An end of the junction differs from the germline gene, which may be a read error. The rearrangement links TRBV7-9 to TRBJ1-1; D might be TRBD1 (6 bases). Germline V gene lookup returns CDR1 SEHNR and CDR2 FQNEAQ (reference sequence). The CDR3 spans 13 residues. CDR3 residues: CASTLVGAYEAFF. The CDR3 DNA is TGTGCCAGCACCTTAGTGGGGGCATATGAAGCTTTCTTT. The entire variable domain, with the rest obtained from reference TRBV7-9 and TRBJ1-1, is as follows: DTGVSQNPRHKITKRGQNVTFRCDPISEHNRLYWYRQTLGQGPEFLTYFQNEAQLEKSRLLSDRFSAERPKGSFSTLEIQRTEQGDSAMYLCASTLVGAYEAFFGQGTRLTVV.

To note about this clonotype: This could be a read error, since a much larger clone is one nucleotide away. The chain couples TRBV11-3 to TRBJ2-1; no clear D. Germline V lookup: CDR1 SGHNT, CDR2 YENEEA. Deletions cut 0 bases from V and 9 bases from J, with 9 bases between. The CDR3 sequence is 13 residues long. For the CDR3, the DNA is TGTGCCAGCAGCTTAGAAGCTGATAGTGAGCAGTTCTTC. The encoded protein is CASSLEADSEQFF.

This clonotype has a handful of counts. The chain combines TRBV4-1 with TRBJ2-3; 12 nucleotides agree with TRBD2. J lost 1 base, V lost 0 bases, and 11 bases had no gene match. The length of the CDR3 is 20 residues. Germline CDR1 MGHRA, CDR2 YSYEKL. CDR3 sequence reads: CASSQERYLAGGQGTDTQYF. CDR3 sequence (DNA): TGCGCCAGCAGCCAAGAACGATATCTAGCGGGGGGGCAGGGCACAGATACGCAGTATTTT.

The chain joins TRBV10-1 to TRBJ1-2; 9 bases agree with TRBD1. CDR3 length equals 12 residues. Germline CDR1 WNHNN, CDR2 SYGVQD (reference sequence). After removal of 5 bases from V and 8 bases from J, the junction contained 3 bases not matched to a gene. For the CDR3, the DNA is TGCGCCAGCAGTAGGACAGGGGACGGCTACACCTTC. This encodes CASSRTGDGYTF.

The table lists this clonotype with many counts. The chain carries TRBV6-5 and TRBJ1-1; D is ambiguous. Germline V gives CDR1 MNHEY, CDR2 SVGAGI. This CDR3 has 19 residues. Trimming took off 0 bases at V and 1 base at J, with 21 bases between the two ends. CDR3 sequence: CASSYSRIPTGDTNTEAFF. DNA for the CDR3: TGTGCCAGCAGTTACTCCCGGATTCCGACGGGAGATACGAACACTGAAGCTTTCTTT.

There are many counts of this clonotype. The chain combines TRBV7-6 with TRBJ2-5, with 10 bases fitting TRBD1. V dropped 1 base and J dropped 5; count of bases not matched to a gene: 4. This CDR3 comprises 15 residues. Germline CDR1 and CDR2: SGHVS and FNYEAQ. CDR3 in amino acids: CASSLGGTGEETQYF. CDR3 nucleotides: TGTGCCAGCAGCTTAGGAGGGACAGGGGAGGAGACCCAGTACTTC.

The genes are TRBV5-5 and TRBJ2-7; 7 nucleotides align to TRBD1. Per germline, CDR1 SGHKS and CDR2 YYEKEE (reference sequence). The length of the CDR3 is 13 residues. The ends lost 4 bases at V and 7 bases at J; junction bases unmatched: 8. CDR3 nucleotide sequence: TGTGCCAGCAGCGTAAGGGACAGCTGGGAGCAGTACGTC. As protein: CASSVRDSWEQYV.

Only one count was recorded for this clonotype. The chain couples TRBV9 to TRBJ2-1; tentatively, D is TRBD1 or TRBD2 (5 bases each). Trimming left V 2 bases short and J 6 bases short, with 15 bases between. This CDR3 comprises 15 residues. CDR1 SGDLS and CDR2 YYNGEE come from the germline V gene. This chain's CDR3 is CASSVSGTVGNEQFF. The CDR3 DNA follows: TGTGCCAGCAGCGTCTCCGGGACGGTCGGCAATGAGCAGTTCTTC.

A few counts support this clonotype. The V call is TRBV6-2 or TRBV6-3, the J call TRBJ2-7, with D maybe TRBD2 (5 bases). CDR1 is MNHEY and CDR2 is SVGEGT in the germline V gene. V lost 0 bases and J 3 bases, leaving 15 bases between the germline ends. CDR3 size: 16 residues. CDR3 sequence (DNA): TGTGCCAGCAGTTACTCGAGAGGGTCTAGGGACTACGAGCAGTACGTC. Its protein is CASSYSRGSRDYEQYV.

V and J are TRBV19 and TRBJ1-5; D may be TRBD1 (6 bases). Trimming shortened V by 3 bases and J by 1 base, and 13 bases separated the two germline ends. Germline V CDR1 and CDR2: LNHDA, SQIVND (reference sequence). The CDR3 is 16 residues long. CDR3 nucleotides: TGTGCCAGTAGTATCGACAGGATTTGGAGCAATCAGCCCCAGCATTTT. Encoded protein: CASSIDRIWSNQPQHF.